Listed below are T cell receptor beta chains from one sample, sequenced in a study of cytomegalovirus exposure and HLA in healthy donors. Produced via immunoSEQ multiplex PCR; TCRdb's table is partial and in-frame only. The table lists about 150,000 clones, around 79% of them singletons. Input material: PBMCs. The origin of the receptors is a man younger than 45 in good health and CMV-seropositive. Each CDR3 is given with its conserved first and last residue. D genes are given only for firm matches. Only part of the rows carry a size: once, few, many, or a class if the clone is expanded.

D gene,V gene,J gene,clone size,CDR3 protein
-,TRBV18,TRBJ2-5,-,CASSPRGRGETQYF
TRBD1,TRBV19,TRBJ1-5,-,CASSIGDRGNNQPQHF
TRBD2,TRBV7-9,TRBJ2-1,-,CASSPGAYSGREEQFF
-,TRBV30,TRBJ1-2,-,CAWSWQSSYGYTF
TRBD1,TRBV6-1,TRBJ1-4,-,CASSEPGQSNEKLFF
TRBD1,TRBV16,TRBJ1-5,-,CASSRGTGLNQPQHF
-,TRBV19,TRBJ1-2,-,CASSMVEGNYGYTF
TRBD2,TRBV12-5,TRBJ2-3,-,CASGFRTSAVADTQYF
-,TRBV15,TRBJ1-1,-,CATSRGTQGIAEAFF
TRBD1,TRBV28,TRBJ2-6,-,CASSLSGTGRPGANVLTF
-,TRBV28,TRBJ1-1,-,CASSLGHLNTEAFF
TRBD1,TRBV18,TRBJ2-1,once,CASSPPKDRVEQFF
-,TRBV18,TRBJ2-7,few,CASSTLTGNPYEQYF
TRBD2,TRBV9,TRBJ2-2,-,CASSAGGGRDTGELFF
TRBD1,TRBV7-9,TRBJ2-7,-,CASSNGQDHSYEQYF
TRBD2,TRBV19,TRBJ2-5,-,CASSGASGGTQYF
TRBD1,TRBV7-9,TRBJ2-3,few,CASTPAEGGHTQYF
-,TRBV11-2,TRBJ1-5,-,CASSLEPGGNQPQHF
-,TRBV5-4,TRBJ1-4,-,CASSAGRVNEKLFF
-,TRBV18,TRBJ1-2,-,CASSPFSTGVYGYTF
TRBD1,TRBV29-1,TRBJ1-2,-,CSVVRAGGLANYGYTF
TRBD1,TRBV29-1,TRBJ1-2,-,CSTPGQGVGDYGYTF
-,TRBV29-1,TRBJ2-7,-,CSVDDLAFGEQYF
TRBD2,TRBV5-1,TRBJ2-1,-,CASSRQRERYNEQFF
-,TRBV7-7,TRBJ2-1,-,CASSRGGGQDNEQFF
TRBD1,TRBV6-5,TRBJ1-5,-,CASSRGQGSNQPQHF
-,TRBV9,TRBJ1-6,-,CASSVGWEGSSPLHF
-,TRBV10-1,TRBJ2-3,-,CASRNARQTDPSTDTQYF
TRBD1,TRBV5-1,TRBJ1-6,-,CASSSDRGNSPLHF
TRBD1,TRBV5-6,TRBJ1-4,-,CASRPTGGGQLNEKLFF
TRBD1,TRBV27,TRBJ2-7,few,CASRGQGVPYEQYF
TRBD2,TRBV7-2,TRBJ2-5,-,CASSSGRAQYF
-,TRBV27,TRBJ1-6,-,CASSLGSGPANSPLHF
-,TRBV30,-,-,CAWSPAGFEQYF
TRBD1,TRBV10-3,TRBJ1-2,once,CATKAEGTANYGYTF
-,TRBV28,TRBJ2-6,-,CASSYNLDSGANVLTF
TRBD1,TRBV30,TRBJ1-1,-,CAWSVPLTGATEAFF
TRBD1,TRBV5-1,TRBJ1-1,-,CASSGTSRGRLFDTEAFF
TRBD2,TRBV5-1,TRBJ2-3,-,CASSDLRGVDTQYF
-,TRBV2,TRBJ1-1,-,CASSLDWNTEAFF
-,TRBV28,TRBJ2-3,-,CASSLTVTTDTQYF
TRBD1,TRBV27,TRBJ1-2,few,CASTPTDRGGYGYTF
-,TRBV2,TRBJ2-7,-,CASSEVRAREQYF
-,TRBV6-6,TRBJ2-2,-,CASSPDTGELFF
TRBD1,TRBV4-1,TRBJ2-6,-,CASSQQGAGANVLTF
TRBD1,TRBV6-5,TRBJ1-5,-,CASSTGRLSQPQHF
-,TRBV6-1,TRBJ1-1,-,CASSESGVGNTEAFF
TRBD1,TRBV4-1,TRBJ1-4,few,CASSQEERSGTEEKLFF
TRBD1,TRBV5-6,TRBJ1-2,-,CASSLMGQGSYGYTF
-,TRBV5-1,TRBJ1-3,few,CASSSTDTGNTIYF
-,TRBV27,TRBJ2-6,-,CASSLSYRAGANVLTF
TRBD2,TRBV27,TRBJ2-1,-,CASSLSAGGYNEQFF
TRBD2,TRBV14,TRBJ2-1,-,CASRAGTRDYNEQFF
-,TRBV7-3,TRBJ2-3,-,CASSPGVRSTDTQYF
-,TRBV29-1,TRBJ2-5,-,CSVEDRRGETQYF
-,TRBV4-3,TRBJ1-3,-,CASSRSSGFSGNTIYF
TRBD2,TRBV2,TRBJ2-1,-,CASNPFRSWTSGNHEQFF
TRBD2,TRBV28,TRBJ2-7,-,CASSPRGGRSRDEQYF
-,TRBV5-6,TRBJ2-3,-,CASSLEWAVTSTDTQYF